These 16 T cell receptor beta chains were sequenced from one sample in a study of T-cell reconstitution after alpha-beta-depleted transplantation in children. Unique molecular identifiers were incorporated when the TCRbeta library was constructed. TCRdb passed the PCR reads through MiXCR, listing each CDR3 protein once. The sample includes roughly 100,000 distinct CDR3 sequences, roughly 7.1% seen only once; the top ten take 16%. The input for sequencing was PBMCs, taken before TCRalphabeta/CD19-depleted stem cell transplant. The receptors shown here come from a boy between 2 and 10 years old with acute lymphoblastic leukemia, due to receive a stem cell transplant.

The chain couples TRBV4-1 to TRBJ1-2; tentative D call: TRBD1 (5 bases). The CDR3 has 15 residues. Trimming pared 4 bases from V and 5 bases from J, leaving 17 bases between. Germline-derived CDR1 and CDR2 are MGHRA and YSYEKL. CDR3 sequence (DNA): TGCGCCAGCAGCCTAAGTCGGGCAGGGCAGTATGGCTACACCTTC. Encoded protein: CASSLSRAGQYGYTF.

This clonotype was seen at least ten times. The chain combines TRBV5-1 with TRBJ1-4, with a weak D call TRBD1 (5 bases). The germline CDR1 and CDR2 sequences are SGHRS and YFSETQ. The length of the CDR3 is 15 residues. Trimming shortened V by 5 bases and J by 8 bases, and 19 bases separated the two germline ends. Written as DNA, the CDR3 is TGCGCCAGCAGTTCCGGGAGAACAGGAGGAGAAAAACTGTTTTTT. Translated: CASSSGRTGGEKLFF.

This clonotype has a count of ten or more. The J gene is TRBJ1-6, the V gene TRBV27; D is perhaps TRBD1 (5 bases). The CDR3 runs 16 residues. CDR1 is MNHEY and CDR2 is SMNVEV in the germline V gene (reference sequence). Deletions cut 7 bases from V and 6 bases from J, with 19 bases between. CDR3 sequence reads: CASTSLGAGVNSPLHF. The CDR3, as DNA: TGTGCCAGCACATCCCTAGGGGCAGGAGTTAATTCACCCCTCCACTTT.

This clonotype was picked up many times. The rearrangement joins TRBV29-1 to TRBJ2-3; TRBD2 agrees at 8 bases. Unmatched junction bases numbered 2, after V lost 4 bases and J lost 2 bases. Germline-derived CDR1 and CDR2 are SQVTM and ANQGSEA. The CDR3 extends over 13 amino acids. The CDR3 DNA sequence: TGCAGCGTTGCGGGGGGGAACACAGATACGCAGTATTTT. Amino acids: CSVAGGNTDTQYF.

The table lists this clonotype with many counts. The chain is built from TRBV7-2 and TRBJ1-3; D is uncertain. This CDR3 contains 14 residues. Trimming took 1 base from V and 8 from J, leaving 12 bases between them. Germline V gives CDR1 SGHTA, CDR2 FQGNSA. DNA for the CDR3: TGTGCCAGCAGCTTAGACTCAGGCGGGGACACCATATATTTT. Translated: CASSLDSGGDTIYF.

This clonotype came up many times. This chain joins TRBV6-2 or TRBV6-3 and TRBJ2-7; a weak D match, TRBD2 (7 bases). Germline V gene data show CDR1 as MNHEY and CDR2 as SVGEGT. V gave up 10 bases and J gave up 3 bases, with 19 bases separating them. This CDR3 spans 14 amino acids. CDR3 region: CATSLAGAYYEQYF. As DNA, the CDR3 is TGTGCCACCTCGCTGGCGGGGGCTTACTACGAGCAGTACTTC.

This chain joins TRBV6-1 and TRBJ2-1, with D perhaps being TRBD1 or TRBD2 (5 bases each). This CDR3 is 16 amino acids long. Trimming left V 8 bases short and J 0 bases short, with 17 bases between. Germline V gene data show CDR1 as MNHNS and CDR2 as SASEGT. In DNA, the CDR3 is TGTGCCAGCTCCGCCCGAGGGGAGAGCTCCTACAATGAGCAGTTCTTC. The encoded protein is CASSARGESSYNEQFF.

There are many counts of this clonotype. This CDR3 is CATTRDGTDTQYF. The CDR3, as DNA: TGTGCCACCACGAGGGACGGGACAGATACGCAGTATTTT. The genes are TRBV6-2 or TRBV6-3 and TRBJ2-3; D is possibly TRBD1 or TRBD2 (5 bases each). This CDR3 spans 13 amino acids. Between the trimmed V and J ends, which lost 10 bases and 3 bases, there was a span of 14 bases. Per the germline V gene, CDR1 is MNHEY and CDR2 is SVGEGT.

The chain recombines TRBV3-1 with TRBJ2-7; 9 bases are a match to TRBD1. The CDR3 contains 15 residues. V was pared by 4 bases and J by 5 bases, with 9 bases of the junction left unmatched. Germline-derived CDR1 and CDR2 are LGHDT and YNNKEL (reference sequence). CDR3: CASSPDRGRENEQYF. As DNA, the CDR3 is TGTGCCAGCAGCCCGGACAGGGGAAGGGAAAACGAGCAGTACTTC.

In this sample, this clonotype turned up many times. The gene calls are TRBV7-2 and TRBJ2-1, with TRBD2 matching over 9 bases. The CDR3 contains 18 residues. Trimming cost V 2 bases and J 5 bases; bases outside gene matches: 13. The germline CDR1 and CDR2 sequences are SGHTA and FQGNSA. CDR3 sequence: CASSLRSGGGALHNEQFF. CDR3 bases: TGTGCCAGCAGCTTAAGGTCTGGCGGGGGGGCTCTACACAATGAGCAGTTCTTC.

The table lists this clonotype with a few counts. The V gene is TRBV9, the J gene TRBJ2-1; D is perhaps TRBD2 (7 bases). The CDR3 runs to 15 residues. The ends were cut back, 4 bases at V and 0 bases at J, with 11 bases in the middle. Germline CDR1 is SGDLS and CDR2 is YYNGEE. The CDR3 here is CASSKGGGSYNEQFF. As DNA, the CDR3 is TGTGCCAGCAGCAAAGGGGGGGGCTCCTACAATGAGCAGTTCTTC.

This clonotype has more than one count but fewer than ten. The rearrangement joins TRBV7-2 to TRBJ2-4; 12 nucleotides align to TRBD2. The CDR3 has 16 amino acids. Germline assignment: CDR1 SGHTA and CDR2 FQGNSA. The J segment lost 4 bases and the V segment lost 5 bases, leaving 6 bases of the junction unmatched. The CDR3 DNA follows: TGTGCCAGCAGCGCGCTAGCGGGGGGGTTAAAAAACATTCAGTACTTC. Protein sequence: CASSALAGGLKNIQYF. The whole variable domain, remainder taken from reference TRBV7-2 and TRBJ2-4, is GAGVSQSPSNKVTEKGKDVELRCDPISGHTALYWYRQSLGQGLEFLIYFQGNSAPDKSGLPSDRFSAERTGGSVSTLTIQRTQQEDSAVYLCASSALAGGLKNIQYFGAGTRLSVL.

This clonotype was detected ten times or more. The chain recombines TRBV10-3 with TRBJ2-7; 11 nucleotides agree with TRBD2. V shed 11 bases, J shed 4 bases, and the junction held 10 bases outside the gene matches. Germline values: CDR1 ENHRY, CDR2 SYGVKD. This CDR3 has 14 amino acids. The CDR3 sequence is CAAGTSGLLYEQYF. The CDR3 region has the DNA TGTGCCGCAGGGACTAGCGGATTGCTTTACGAGCAGTACTTC.

CDR3 bases: TGCGCCAGCAGCCAGGCGTGGGGGACAGGTCCATCGACGAATGAAAAACTGTTTTTT. As protein: CASSQAWGTGPSTNEKLFF. The gene calls are TRBV4-3 and TRBJ1-4, with 8 bases that match TRBD1. The trim removed 3 bases at V and 5 bases at J, leaving 17 bases unmatched. This CDR3 spans 19 amino acids. Germline V gene lookup returns CDR1 LGHNA and CDR2 YSLEER.

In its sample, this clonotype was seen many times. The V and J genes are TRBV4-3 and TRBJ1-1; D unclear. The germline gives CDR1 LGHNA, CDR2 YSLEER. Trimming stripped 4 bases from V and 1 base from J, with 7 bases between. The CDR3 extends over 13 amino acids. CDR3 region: CASSPNPNTEAFF. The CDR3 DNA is TGCGCCAGCAGCCCTAATCCGAACACTGAAGCTTTCTTT.

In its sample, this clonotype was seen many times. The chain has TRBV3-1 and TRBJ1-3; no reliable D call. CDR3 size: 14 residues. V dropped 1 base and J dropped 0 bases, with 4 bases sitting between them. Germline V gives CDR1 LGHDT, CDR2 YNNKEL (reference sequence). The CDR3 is CASSQGNSGNTIYF. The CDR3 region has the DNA TGTGCCAGCAGCCAAGGGAACTCTGGAAACACCATATATTTT.